One and the same sample provided the 22 T cell receptor beta chains below, sequenced in a study of regulatory T cells in long-lasting Graves disease. With iRepertoire HTBI primers and Arm-PCR of CDR3 regions, TCR beta libraries were built. TCRdb reanalysed the multiplex PCR reads using MiXCR and keeps one entry per CDR3 protein. In the table there are around 420,000 distinct CDR3 sequences, approximately 15% of which are singletons. Time point noted: newly diagnosed GD, antithyroid drugs for less than 3 months. RNA from PBMCs was the source of the TCR library. The same sample was also studied in work on T cells in Graves' hyperthyroidism and ophthalmopathy.

Material: peripheral blood mononuclear cells (PBMCs), obtained at new diagnosis, from a patient treated with antithyroid drugs. The receptors originated from a woman in her thirties or forties with Graves disease.

This clonotype appeared many times. The V gene is TRBV20-1, the J gene TRBJ2-3; 9 nucleotides line up with TRBD2. The CDR3 sequence is 14 residues long. Unmatched junction bases numbered 4, after V lost 0 bases and J lost 6 bases. CDR1 and CDR2 from the germline V gene are DFQATT and SNEGSKA (reference sequence). This CDR3 is CSARDLAGTDTQYF. In DNA, the CDR3 is TGCAGTGCTAGAGATCTAGCGGGGACGGATACGCAGTATTTT.

This clonotype was found many times. The J gene is TRBJ2-2, the V gene TRBV4-1; perhaps TRBD1 as D (6 bases). Germline V gives CDR1 MGHRA, CDR2 YSYEKL. The CDR3 has 14 residues. Trimming took 6 bases from V and 2 from J, leaving 10 bases between them. CDR3 sequence reads: CASRAGTNTGELFF. For the CDR3, the DNA is TGCGCCAGCAGGGCCGGGACAAACACCGGGGAGCTGTTTTTT.

The chain couples TRBV30 to TRBJ2-7; 7 positions agree with TRBD1. The CDR3 covers 14 residues. After removal of 0 bases from V and 5 bases from J, the junction contained 7 bases not matched to a gene. The V gene's germline CDR1 is GTSNPN and CDR2 SVGIG (reference sequence). The CDR3 reads CAWSVLSGGHEQYF. The CDR3 DNA sequence: TGTGCCTGGAGTGTTTTGTCAGGGGGTCACGAGCAGTACTTC.

This clonotype turned up a few times. The rearrangement uses TRBV9 and TRBJ1-1; a possible D gene is TRBD1 (5 bases). CDR3 length equals 14 residues. The V gene's germline CDR1 is SGDLS and CDR2 YYNGEE. Trimming cost V 4 bases and J 11 bases, with 21 bases left between them. Here the CDR3 reads CASSTNQGGVGAFF. DNA for the CDR3: TGTGCCAGCAGCACAAACCAGGGTGGAGTTGGGGCTTTCTTT.

This clonotype appeared a few times. The rearrangement links TRBV20-1 to TRBJ2-3, with D maybe TRBD1 (6 bases). CDR1 DFQATT and CDR2 SNEGSKA come from the germline V gene (reference sequence). Trimming took 4 bases from V and 0 from J, leaving 17 bases between them. This CDR3 region has 16 residues. The CDR3 loop reads CSATPGEGVSTDTQYF. Written as DNA, the CDR3 is TGCAGTGCTACCCCCGGAGAGGGGGTTAGCACAGATACGCAGTATTTT.

CDR3 DNA: TGTGCCAGCAGTACCCCAGGGGGCGCAGACACCGGGGAGCTGTTTTTT. Protein product: CASSTPGGADTGELFF. The chain recombines TRBV6-1 with TRBJ2-2; 8 bases align to TRBD1. CDR1 is MNHNS, CDR2 SASEGT, per germline. The junction had 8 bases not matched to a gene; V was cut back by 5 bases and J by 3 bases. The length of the CDR3 is 16 residues.

This clonotype has a handful of counts. The rearrangement links TRBV28 to TRBJ1-1; 7 positions agree with TRBD1. CDR1 is MDHEN, CDR2 SYDVKM, per germline. CDR3 size: 15 residues. V was pared by 6 bases and J by 4 bases, with 11 bases of the junction left unmatched. As DNA, the CDR3 is TGTGCCAGCAGGGCTGGGACAGCGGACGCCACTGAAGCTTTCTTT. It is translated as CASRAGTADATEAFF.

This clonotype was picked up many times. This sequence joins TRBV7-8 and TRBJ1-2; unclear D gene. V was trimmed by 0 bases and J by 8 bases, leaving 16 bases between them. There are 15 residues in the CDR3. The germline V gene has CDR1 SGHVS and CDR2 FQNEAQ. The CDR3 DNA follows: TGTGCCAGCAGCTTAGCGCGGACGGACTTTAGCGGCTACACCTTC. Amino acid sequence: CASSLARTDFSGYTF.

This clonotype was observed many times. The J gene is TRBJ1-3, the V gene TRBV5-1, with D unresolved. The V and J ends lost 0 bases and 8 bases respectively, with 15 bases between them. The CDR3 length is 15 residues. Germline CDR1 reads SGHRS; CDR2 reads YFSETQ. The CDR3 nucleotides are TGCGCCAGCAGCTTGGCCCCAACTCCGGATGACACCATATATTTT. This translates into CASSLAPTPDDTIYF.

This clonotype showed up many times. V is TRBV5-8 and J is TRBJ1-2, with D maybe TRBD1 (5 bases). With 0 bases removed from V and 7 bases from J, the gap between germline ends came to 10 bases. CDR1 is SGHTS and CDR2 is YDEGEE in the germline V gene. The CDR3 covers 13 residues. CDR3 in amino acids: CASSLVSGTGYTF. As DNA, the CDR3 is TGTGCCAGCAGCTTGGTGTCAGGGACTGGCTACACCTTC.

This clonotype was recorded many times. The rearrangement links TRBV18 to TRBJ1-2; perhaps TRBD1 as D (5 bases). From germline, CDR1 is KGHSH and CDR2 LQKENI. This CDR3 region has 16 residues. Trimming took 3 bases from V and 4 from J, leaving 18 bases between them. The chain's CDR3 is CASSPSQDSAGYGYTF. The CDR3 DNA reads TGTGCCAGCTCACCCTCACAGGATTCAGCGGGCTATGGCTACACCTTC. Drawing the rest from reference TRBV18 and TRBJ1-2, the complete variable domain is NAGVMQNPRHLVRRRGQEARLRCSPMKGHSHVYWYRQLPEEGLKFMVYLQKENIIDESGMPKERFSAEFPKEGPSILRIQQVVRGDSAAYFCASSPSQDSAGYGYTFGSGTRLTVV.

At least ten counts were recorded for this clonotype. The chain joins TRBV28 to TRBJ1-1, with 8 bases matching TRBD1. The CDR3 loop spans 15 amino acids. With V trimmed by 5 bases and J by 5 bases, 10 bases remained unmatched. Germline lookup yields CDR1 MDHEN and CDR2 SYDVKM. CDR3 DNA sequence: TGTGCCAGCAGTCTAACAGGGGGTTGGGATACTGAAGCTTTCTTT. Protein product: CASSLTGGWDTEAFF. Drawing the rest from reference TRBV28 and TRBJ1-1, the complete variable domain is DVKVTQSSRYLVKRTGEKVFLECVQDMDHENMFWYRQDPGLGLRLIYFSYDVKMKEKGDIPEGYSVSREKKERFSLILESASTNQTSMYLCASSLTGGWDTEAFFGQGTRLTVV.

In its sample, this clonotype was seen a few times. The chain joins TRBV3-1 to TRBJ2-7, with D tentatively TRBD1 (5 bases). This CDR3 is 12 amino acids long. Trimming shortened V by 2 bases and J by 5 bases, and 7 bases separated the two germline ends. Germline CDR1 reads LGHDT; CDR2 reads YNNKEL (reference sequence). CDR3 region: CASSQFRDEQYF. The DNA of the CDR3 is TGTGCCAGCAGCCAATTCAGGGACGAGCAGTACTTC.

This clonotype came up many times. The rearrangement uses TRBV27 and TRBJ1-2; no definite D call. Germline V CDR1 and CDR2: MNHEY, SMNVEV (reference sequence). Trimming took off 6 bases at V and 4 bases at J, with 18 bases between the two ends. This CDR3 spans 15 amino acids. The CDR3 bases are TGTGCCAGCAGGCTCTCAGGAGCAAAATCCTATGGCTACACCTTC. It encodes CASRLSGAKSYGYTF.

This clonotype was detected many times. V gene TRBV11-2 combines with J gene TRBJ1-1; a weak D match, TRBD1 (5 bases). Germline V lookup: CDR1 SGHAT, CDR2 FQNNGV. V was trimmed by 2 bases and J by 1 base, leaving 17 bases between them. The CDR3 has 17 residues. The DNA for the CDR3 is TGTGCCAGCAGCTTATGGGCCAGGGATGGGGCGAACACTGAAGCTTTCTTT. This gives the protein CASSLWARDGANTEAFF.

This clonotype was detected only once. The rearrangement joins TRBV29-1 to TRBJ2-5; 8 positions agree with TRBD2. Germline trimming cut 0 bases from V and 4 bases from J; bases unmatched to any gene: 10. Germline assignment: CDR1 SQVTM and CDR2 ANQGSEA. CDR3 length: 16 residues. CDR3 coding DNA: TGCAGCGTTGAAGAACGGGGGGGAAGACTGTTAGAGACCCAGTACTTC. Amino acids: CSVEERGGRLLETQYF.

This clonotype was counted ten times or more. The chain couples TRBV12-3 or TRBV12-4 to TRBJ2-7; 9 bases line up with TRBD1. This CDR3 spans 14 amino acids. Losses at the gene ends were 5 bases for V and 3 bases for J; bases not matched to a gene: 5. For the CDR3, the DNA is TGTGCCAGCAGTCAACCGGGACAGGGCTACGAGCAGTACTTC. Its protein is CASSQPGQGYEQYF.

This clonotype came up many times. The chain combines TRBV29-1 with TRBJ1-1, with D possibly being TRBD1 (6 bases). This CDR3 has 10 residues. CDR1 and CDR2 (germline): SQVTM, ANQGSEA. V shed 6 bases and J shed 7 bases, with 9 bases lying between them. CDR3 nucleotides: TGCAGCGTAGCACAGGGTGAAGCTTTCTTT. This encodes CSVAQGEAFF.

Only a few counts were recorded for this clonotype. This chain links TRBV4-1 with TRBJ2-5, with TRBD1 as a possible D gene (5 bases). Trimming removed 5 bases at V and 5 bases at J, with 15 bases between. The CDR3 spans 14 residues. Germline values: CDR1 MGHRA, CDR2 YSYEKL. In DNA, the CDR3 is TGCGCCAGCAGCTCTGGGGCCGAGGCGGAGACCCAGTACTTC. Translation gives CASSSGAEAETQYF.

This clonotype has ten or more counts. This chain links TRBV12-3 or TRBV12-4 with TRBJ2-2, with D uncertain. The CDR3 extends over 13 amino acids. The V gene lost 1 base and the J gene lost 4 bases, with 4 bases spanning the gap. The CDR3 coding sequence is TGTGCCAGCAGTTTAGTACCCACCGGGGAGCTGTTTTTT. This translates into CASSLVPTGELFF.

This clonotype was counted ten times or more. The rearrangement links TRBV7-3 to TRBJ2-1; D is ambiguous. The CDR3 length is 14 residues. Germline V lookup: CDR1 SGHTA, CDR2 FQGTGA. The V end was cut by 5 bases, the J end by 5 bases, with 13 bases between. The CDR3 reads CASSPRGVNNEQFF. CDR3 in DNA: TGTGCCAGCAGCCCCCGTGGGGTTAACAATGAGCAGTTCTTC.

The chain carries TRBV6-1 and TRBJ1-5, with D perhaps matching TRBD1 (5 bases). CDR3 length equals 13 residues. Germline CDR1 reads MNHNS; CDR2 reads SASEGT. The V end lost 5 bases, the J end lost 1 base, and 6 bases lay between the germline ends. CDR3 loop: CASSTGSNQPQHF. The CDR3 nucleotides read TGTGCCAGCAGTACAGGCAGCAATCAGCCCCAGCATTTT.